These 21 T cell receptor beta chains originate from one sample sequenced in a study of T cells in Graves' hyperthyroidism and ophthalmopathy. Amplified TCR beta CDR3 regions derived from RNA transcripts. An initial round of RT-PCR targeting the TCR CDR3 relied on the HTBI primer set. In TCRdb, the multiplex PCR reads were re-called with MiXCR into one record per CDR3 protein. The sample records around 340,000 distinct CDR3 sequences, around 18% being singletons. Input material: blood. These receptors all come from a middle-aged woman with Graves' ophthalmopathy.

The chain is built from TRBV28 and TRBJ2-7; D may be TRBD2 (6 bases). Trimming left V 7 bases short and J 0 bases short, with 16 bases between. The CDR3 has 15 amino acids. Germline V gene lookup returns CDR1 MDHEN and CDR2 SYDVKM. The CDR3 loop is CASTGAYGSSYEQYF. CDR3 DNA: TGTGCCAGCACCGGGGCCTACGGGAGCTCCTACGAGCAGTACTTC.

J is TRBJ2-7 and V is TRBV6-1, with 8 bases lining up with TRBD1. Germline CDR1 reads MNHNS; CDR2 reads SASEGT. The V segment lost 11 bases and the J segment 5 bases; nucleotides outside the gene matches: 2. The CDR3 runs 10 residues. CDR3: CAAGGDEQYF. CDR3 in DNA: TGTGCCGCAGGGGGCGACGAGCAGTACTTC.

Ten or more counts support this clonotype. The CDR3 DNA reads TGTGCCAGCACGGAATCTCTGGTCGGACCTTCTAACTATGGCTACACCTTC. This translates into CASTESLVGPSNYGYTF. The chain carries TRBV12-3 or TRBV12-4 and TRBJ1-2; D is unclear. CDR3 length equals 17 residues. Deletions cut 7 bases from V and 0 bases from J, with 21 bases between.

The V call is TRBV28, the J call TRBJ1-5; 12 bases match TRBD1. CDR1 and CDR2 (germline): MDHEN, SYDVKM. This CDR3 comprises 17 residues. V shed 5 bases and J 1 base; nucleotides not matched to a gene: 6. The CDR3 region is CASSTGTGGGSNQPQHF. In DNA form, the CDR3 reads TGTGCCAGCAGTACCGGGACAGGGGGCGGGAGCAATCAGCCCCAGCATTTT.

This clonotype occurred many times. This chain joins TRBV30 and TRBJ1-1; the D gene is possibly TRBD1 (5 bases). CDR1 is GTSNPN and CDR2 is SVGIG in the germline V gene (reference sequence). The CDR3 extends over 14 amino acids. V was trimmed by 5 bases and J by 7 bases, leaving 20 bases between them. DNA for the CDR3: TGTGCCTGGGGACCGGGACTGAATAGAGATGAAGCTTTCTTT. It codes for CAWGPGLNRDEAFF.

This clonotype came up many times. The V and J genes are TRBV12-3 or TRBV12-4 and TRBJ1-2, with 11 bases identical to TRBD1. The CDR3 contains 15 residues. Trimming at V came to 2 bases and at J to 8 bases, leaving 7 bases not matched to a gene. The CDR3 region is CASSLRDRGVMGYTF. The CDR3 nucleotides are TGTGCCAGCAGTTTAAGGGACAGGGGGGTTATGGGCTACACCTTC.

This clonotype was seen repeatedly, ten times or more. CDR3 amino acids: CASSRPGQESYEQYF. In DNA, the CDR3 is TGTGCCAGCAGCCGGCCGGGACAGGAGTCCTACGAGCAGTACTTC. J is TRBJ2-7 and V is TRBV5-6, with 8 bases that match TRBD1. Per germline, CDR1 SGHDT and CDR2 YYEEEE. The CDR3 spans 15 residues. V lost 4 bases, J lost 1 base, and 7 bases stayed unmatched.

At least ten counts were recorded for this clonotype. The V call is TRBV7-2, the J call TRBJ1-3, with TRBD1 matching 7 bases. V was clipped by 5 bases and J by 2 bases; unmatched bases: 6. The CDR3 is 15 residues long. Germline CDR1 is SGHTA and CDR2 is FQGNSA. The CDR3 DNA reads as TGTGCCAGCAGCCCTAGCGGACAGGCTGGAAACACCATATATTTT. Translation: CASSPSGQAGNTIYF.

This clonotype was counted ten times or more. The V and J genes are TRBV6-5 and TRBJ2-2; TRBD1 is a possible D gene (6 bases). The CDR3 sequence is 16 residues long. Trimming stripped 7 bases from V and 6 bases from J, with 21 bases between. The germline gives CDR1 MNHEY, CDR2 SVGAGI. In DNA form, the CDR3 reads TGTGCCAGCACTTGGATAGGGGGTGGGAGCCCCGGGGAGCTGTTTTTT. Translating gives CASTWIGGGSPGELFF.

This clonotype was detected once. The V gene is TRBV7-3, the J gene TRBJ2-2, with 7 bases that match TRBD1. After removal of 0 bases from V and 5 bases from J, the junction contained 6 bases not matched to a gene. The length of the CDR3 is 16 residues. Germline V CDR1 and CDR2: SGHTA, FQGTGA. The CDR3 is CASSLTPTGYTGELFF. The CDR3 nucleotides read TGTGCCAGCAGCTTAACCCCGACAGGGTATACCGGGGAGCTGTTTTTT.

As regards this clonotype: This could be a read error, since a much larger clone is one nucleotide away. The chain links TRBV19 to TRBJ2-7; D ambiguous. Trimming removed 4 bases at V and 12 bases at J, with 16 bases between. CDR3 length: 12 residues. Germline-derived CDR1 and CDR2 are LNHDA and SQIVND (reference sequence). CDR3 loop: CASSRPDQTLYF. The CDR3 DNA reads as TGTGCCAGTAGTAGGCCCGACCAGACCCTGTACTTC.

This clonotype appeared many times. The chain has TRBV6-5 and TRBJ2-3; D gene uncertain. There are 16 residues in the CDR3. From germline, CDR1 is MNHEY and CDR2 SVGAGI. V dropped 0 bases and J dropped 2 bases, with 12 bases sitting between them. CDR3 in amino acids: CASSYSNPRYTDTQYF. CDR3 DNA: TGTGCCAGCAGTTACTCGAACCCCAGATACACAGATACGCAGTATTTT.

This sequence joins TRBV27 and TRBJ1-1; 7 bases match TRBD1. Germline V lookup: CDR1 MNHEY, CDR2 SMNVEV (reference sequence). The CDR3 covers 12 residues. The V and J ends lost 5 bases and 11 bases, in that order; junction bases with no gene match: 8. CDR3 coding DNA: TGTGCCAGCAGTGACCCGACAGGGCACGCTTTCTTT. It yields the protein CASSDPTGHAFF.

This rearrangement joins TRBV5-1 to TRBJ2-2; no clear D. CDR3 length: 15 amino acids. With 0 bases removed from V and 6 bases from J, the gap between germline ends came to 12 bases. Germline lookup yields CDR1 SGHRS and CDR2 YFSETQ. The CDR3 DNA is TGCGCCAGCAGCTTGGAGGCCCGGAGAGCCGGGGAGCTGTTTTTT. Its translation is CASSLEARRAGELFF.

This clonotype was observed many times. The CDR3 loop reads CASSTQGLTGELFF. In nucleotides, the CDR3 is TGTGCCAGCAGCACACAGGGTTTGACCGGGGAGCTGTTTTTT. This chain links TRBV27 with TRBJ2-2, with a tentative D call TRBD1 (6 bases). V lost 6 bases to trimming and J lost 5 bases, with 13 bases between them. The CDR3 has 14 amino acids. CDR1 is MNHEY, CDR2 SMNVEV, per germline (reference sequence).

The table lists this clonotype with many counts. This rearrangement joins TRBV11-2 to TRBJ2-2, with TRBD2 matching over 12 bases. This CDR3 has 16 amino acids. Germline V CDR1 and CDR2: SGHAT, FQNNGV. V was pared by 4 bases and J by 1 base, with 1 base of the junction left unmatched. CDR3 protein: CASSSGLAGNTGELFF. The CDR3 DNA is TGTGCCAGCAGCTCGGGACTAGCGGGGAACACCGGGGAGCTGTTTTTT.

The chain joins TRBV28 to TRBJ2-7, with TRBD2 matching over 11 bases. CDR3 length equals 15 residues. Germline V gene data show CDR1 as MDHEN and CDR2 as SYDVKM. V dropped 4 bases and J dropped 6; count of bases not matched to a gene: 8. The CDR3 reads CASSSTSGSRFEQYF. The CDR3 nucleotides are TGTGCCAGCAGTTCAACTAGCGGGAGTCGCTTCGAGCAGTACTTC.

This clonotype was seen ten or more times. The chain links TRBV20-1 to TRBJ2-4, with 8 bases aligning to TRBD1. With V trimmed by 3 bases and J by 6 bases, 1 base remained unmatched. There are 12 residues in the CDR3. The germline V gene has CDR1 DFQATT and CDR2 SNEGSKA (reference sequence). The DNA for the CDR3 is TGCAGTGCTAGGGACAGGGTAAACATTCAGTACTTC. Protein product: CSARDRVNIQYF.

This clonotype was detected ten times or more. This rearrangement joins TRBV20-1 to TRBJ1-1, with 8 bases matching TRBD1. This CDR3 comprises 12 residues. Trimming cost V 4 bases and J 8 bases; bases outside gene matches: 6. Per germline, CDR1 DFQATT and CDR2 SNEGSKA (reference sequence). CDR3 coding DNA: TGCAGTGCTACCGAGAGGACAGGGGAAGCTTTCTTT. Translated, it gives CSATERTGEAFF.

This clonotype was picked up many times. The V call is TRBV6-5, the J call TRBJ2-7; 9 bases fit TRBD2. The CDR3 has 14 amino acids. V was clipped by 0 bases and J by 6 bases; unmatched bases: 3. Germline-derived CDR1 and CDR2 are MNHEY and SVGAGI. The CDR3 sequence is CASSYSATSGEQYF. The CDR3 DNA is TGTGCCAGCAGTTACTCAGCGACTAGCGGCGAGCAGTACTTC.

V is TRBV28 and J is TRBJ1-2, with 11 positions matching TRBD1. CDR1 and CDR2 (germline): MDHEN, SYDVKM. Germline trimming cut 5 bases from V and 9 bases from J; bases unmatched to any gene: 11. This CDR3 is built from 15 residues. The CDR3 reads CASSQGQGAEASYTF. The CDR3 coding sequence is TGTGCCAGCAGTCAAGGACAGGGGGCGGAAGCAAGCTACACCTTC.